This T cell receptor beta chain was recovered during a study of radiation and T cells in renal cell carcinoma. Sample time point: baseline pretreatment blood. Documented treatment: 15 Gy SBRT to primary tumor, nephrectomy 4 weeks later. Germline-derived CDR1 and CDR2 are SQVTM and ANQGSEA. The CDR3 contains 17 residues. Germline trimming cut 2 bases from V and 1 base from J; bases unmatched to any gene: 9. Some clones are missing from TCRdb's copy, which holds only in-frame ones; the method was immunoSEQ multiplex PCR. This table holds 150,000 or so clones, around nine tenths found once. The input for sequencing was blood, taken from a patient whose treatment included radiotherapy and nephrectomy. V is TRBV29-1 and J is TRBJ2-5, with 11 bases aligning to TRBD1. This clonotype originated in a woman in her fifties or sixties with renal cell carcinoma. The CDR3 protein is CSVELFPGQGGQETQYF. In nucleotides, the CDR3 is TGCAGCGTTGAATTATTTCCGGGACAGGGGGGCCAAGAGACCCAGTACTTC.